The 23 T cell receptor beta chains given below trace back to one sample, sequenced in a study of CD8+ T cells in alopecia areata (dated 2018 in TCRdb). The sample's time point, from its label and the paper: approximately 4 weeks on oral tofacitinib. This sample's treatment or condition label indicates: oral pan-JAK inhibitor, 5-10 mg twice daily. The library was made by the immunoSEQ multiplex PCR assay. To provide template for TCR sequencing, every sample had RNA extracted and reverse transcribed into cDNA. Not all clones reach the TCRdb copy of this immuneACCESS table, which keeps in-frame sequences only. Checked studies attribute under half of the gap to unresolved V genes and leave the rest unexplained. Across this sample there are about 210,000 clones, with 50% to 75% seen only once. The biggest ten clones account for roughly 4.2% of the sample. The starting material was CD4+ T cells sorted from blood, obtained at week 4, from a patient treated with tofacitinib. These receptors were taken from a human donor with alopecia areata.

The V gene is TRBV6-5, the J gene TRBJ1-6; 8 bases fit TRBD1. CDR1 and CDR2 from the germline V gene are MNHEY and SVGAGI. V trimming: 7 bases; J trimming: 5 bases; junction bases outside the gene matches: 7. The CDR3 is 15 amino acids. The CDR3 region has the DNA TGTGCCAGCACCCAGGGGGCATTCGATAATTCACCCCTCCACTTT. It is translated as CASTQGAFDNSPLHF.

Comments on this clone: In the same sample, other DNA sequences code for this CDR3. The chain carries TRBV27 and TRBJ1-5; D unclear. Looked up from germline, CDR1 is MNHEY and CDR2 is SMNVEV (reference sequence). CDR3 length: 12 amino acids. Trimming pared 4 bases from V and 6 bases from J, leaving 7 bases between. CDR3 DNA: TGTGCCAGCAGTTCTCTGGGTCAGCCCCAGCATTTT. Translated, it gives CASSSLGQPQHF.

This chain connects TRBV7-3 to TRBJ1-1; D might be TRBD1 (5 bases). The V end lost 0 bases, the J end lost 0 bases, and 8 bases lay between the germline ends. The V gene's germline CDR1 is SGHTA and CDR2 FQGTGA. The CDR3 spans 15 residues. Here the CDR3 reads CASSLTGPLNTEAFF. Written as DNA, the CDR3 is TGTGCCAGCAGCTTAACGGGACCGCTGAACACTGAAGCTTTCTTT.

About this clone: The same CDR3 arises from other DNA sequences in this sample as well. The chain uses TRBV5-4 and TRBJ2-1; the match to TRBD2 covers 12 bases. This CDR3 has 17 amino acids. The V gene's germline CDR1 is SGHNT and CDR2 YYREEE (reference sequence). J lost 3 bases, V lost 0 bases, and 4 bases had no gene match. The CDR3 nucleotides read TGTGCCAGCAGCTTGGCGACTAGCGGGGGTCTCTACAATGAGCAGTTCTTC. This codes for CASSLATSGGLYNEQFF.

The V call is TRBV2, the J call TRBJ2-5, with 8 bases that match TRBD2. The closer fit of TRBJ2-7 to the DNA end suggests the J call may be wrong. CDR1 SNHLY and CDR2 FYNNEI come from the germline V gene. The CDR3 loop spans 13 amino acids. CDR3 residues: CASSAGGPSEQYF. DNA for the CDR3: TGTGCCAGCAGTGCGGGGGGGCCCAGCGAGCAGTACTTC.

The chain joins TRBV19 to TRBJ2-7, with a weak D call TRBD1 (5 bases). The V gene's germline CDR1 is LNHDA and CDR2 SQIVND (reference sequence). This CDR3 comprises 12 residues. V shed 10 bases and J shed 4 bases, with 14 bases lying between them. The CDR3 here is CATQGTPYEQYF. CDR3 sequence (DNA): TGTGCCACCCAGGGTACTCCTTACGAGCAGTACTTC.

This clone has a handful of counts. This chain links TRBV29-1 with TRBJ1-6; perhaps TRBD1 as D (5 bases). The CDR3 loop spans 12 amino acids. The germline V gene has CDR1 SQVTM and CDR2 ANQGSEA. V was shortened by 6 bases and J by 14 bases, with 17 bases between the two germline ends. CDR3 sequence: CSVGEVGRALHF. The CDR3, as DNA: TGCAGCGTCGGGGAGGTCGGCAGGGCCCTCCACTTT. The full variable domain, with the rest looked up from reference TRBV29-1 and TRBJ1-6, is SAVISQKPSRDICQRGTSLTIQCQVDSQVTMMFWYRQQPGQSLTLIATANQGSEATYESGFVIDKFPISRPNLTFSTLTVSNMSPEDSSIYLCSVGEVGRALHFGNGTRLTVT.

CDR3 sequence reads: CATSSDQETQYF. The DNA for the CDR3 is TGTGCCACCAGCAGTGACCAAGAGACCCAGTACTTC. V is TRBV15 and J is TRBJ2-5, with D hard to call. The CDR3 runs 12 residues. Trimming left V 3 bases short and J 0 bases short, with 2 bases between. Germline V lookup: CDR1 LNHNV, CDR2 YYDKDF (reference sequence).

This sequence joins TRBV4-2 and TRBJ1-1; D is ambiguous. The CDR3 runs 14 residues. The germline gives CDR1 LGHNA, CDR2 YNFKEQ. V lost 1 base and J lost 1, with 7 bases in between. CDR3 nucleotides: TGTGCCAGCAGCCAAGTAGGGTCGAACACTGAAGCTTTCTTT. Its protein is CASSQVGSNTEAFF.

This clone was detected a few times. The genes are TRBV5-1 and TRBJ2-2, with TRBD1 identical over 11 bases. Germline lookup yields CDR1 SGHRS and CDR2 YFSETQ. V dropped 4 bases and J dropped 4; count of bases not matched to a gene: 3. This CDR3 is 15 amino acids long. The CDR3 region has the DNA TGCGCCAGCAGCATAGGGACAGGGGGCACCGGGGAGCTGTTTTTT. Translating it yields CASSIGTGGTGELFF. The whole variable domain, remainder taken from reference TRBV5-1 and TRBJ2-2, is KAGVTQTPRYLIKTRGQQVTLSCSPISGHRSVSWYQQTPGQGLQFLFEYFSETQRNKGNFPGRFSGRQFSNSRSEMNVSTLELGDSALYLCASSIGTGGTGELFFGEGSRLTVL.

The chain has TRBV5-1 and TRBJ2-7; 8 bases are a match to TRBD2. Trimming at V came to 1 base and at J to 2 bases, leaving 5 bases not matched to a gene. The CDR3 has 15 amino acids. In germline, CDR1 is SGHRS, CDR2 YFSETQ. The CDR3 loop is CASSLLAGTAYEQYF. CDR3 nucleotide sequence: TGCGCCAGCAGCTTGCTAGCGGGCACGGCCTACGAGCAGTACTTC.

The chain couples TRBV10-3 to TRBJ1-4; D unclear. V shed 0 bases and J shed 0 bases, with 8 bases lying between them. The CDR3 covers 16 residues. The germline gives CDR1 ENHRY, CDR2 SYGVKD. The CDR3 DNA follows: TGTGCCATCAGTGAGTCCGGCAGAGCAACTAATGAAAAACTGTTTTTT. Translating gives CAISESGRATNEKLFF.

This clone is a singleton in its sample. CDR3 coding DNA: TGTGCCAGCAGCCCCGATCCAGGGTTCGCTGAAGCTTTCTTT. Its protein product is CASSPDPGFAEAFF. The chain uses TRBV7-2 and TRBJ1-1; TRBD1 is a possible D gene (5 bases). The germline V gene has CDR1 SGHTA and CDR2 FQGNSA. The CDR3 is made up of 14 amino acids. The germline V and J ends were trimmed by 5 bases and 6 bases, with 16 bases remaining between them.

The chain recombines TRBV9 with TRBJ2-3; the match to TRBD2 covers 7 bases. The CDR3 totals 15 residues. CDR1 is SGDLS, CDR2 YYNGEE, per germline. V gave up 0 bases and J gave up 2 bases; unmatched junction bases: 3. The CDR3 DNA sequence: TGTGCCAGCAGCGTAGAGGGACTACCCACAGATACGCAGTATTTT. It translates to CASSVEGLPTDTQYF.

On this clone: The sample contains more than one DNA sequence encoding this CDR3. The chain recombines TRBV6-5 with TRBJ1-5; D remains ambiguous. The CDR3 totals 9 residues. V was pared by 9 bases and J by 8 bases, with 5 bases between. Germline V CDR1 and CDR2: MNHEY, SVGAGI. The CDR3 DNA is TGTGCCAGTGGCGAGCCCCAGCATTTT. As protein: CASGEPQHF.

This clone was detected a few times. The V gene is TRBV7-2, the J gene TRBJ1-2, with D possibly matching TRBD1 (5 bases). There are 14 residues in the CDR3. CDR1 and CDR2 from the germline V gene are SGHTA and FQGNSA. V was pared by 5 bases and J by 5 bases, with 15 bases between. This chain's CDR3 is CASSPGTARYGYTF. DNA of the CDR3: TGTGCCAGCAGCCCAGGGACCGCGCGGTATGGCTACACCTTC.

This chain connects TRBV2 to TRBJ2-3; D not resolved. The germline CDR1 and CDR2 sequences are SNHLY and FYNNEI. The CDR3 has 10 amino acids. V dropped 4 bases and J dropped 9 bases, with 5 bases sitting between them. CDR3 DNA: TGTGCCAGCAGTGGGCAGACGCAGTATTTT. Residues: CASSGQTQYF. Complete variable domain (other parts from reference TRBV2 and TRBJ2-3): EPEVTQTPSHQVTQMGQEVILRCVPISNHLYFYWYRQILGQKVEFLVSFYNNEISEKSEIFDDQFSVERPDGSNFTLKIRSTKLEDSAMYFCASSGQTQYFGPGTRLTVL.

This clone was detected only a few times. The chain joins TRBV6-5 to TRBJ2-7; TRBD1 agrees at 7 bases. Germline V gene data show CDR1 as MNHEY and CDR2 as SVGAGI. The CDR3 runs 12 residues. CDR3 protein: CAIQGPSYEQYF. In DNA, the CDR3 is TGTGCGATACAGGGGCCATCCTACGAGCAGTACTTC.

The chain has TRBV6-1 and TRBJ1-2; 8 nucleotides match TRBD1. V shed 6 bases, J shed 5 bases, and the junction held 11 bases outside the gene matches. The germline CDR1 and CDR2 sequences are MNHNS and SASEGT. The CDR3 runs 15 residues. Here the CDR3 DNA reads TGTGCCAGCAGCCGAACGGACAGGGACACGTATGGCTACACCTTC. Translating gives CASSRTDRDTYGYTF.

The J gene is TRBJ1-3, the V gene TRBV25-1; no clear D gene. Germline CDR1 MGHDK, CDR2 SYGVNS. Trimming shortened V by 6 bases and J by 0 bases, and 15 bases separated the two germline ends. The CDR3 length is 16 residues. CDR3 sequence (DNA): TGTGCCAGCAGCAGAGGGTTTCTGAGCTCTGGAAACACCATATATTTT. It encodes CASSRGFLSSGNTIYF.

The chain carries TRBV5-4 and TRBJ2-1; D may correspond to TRBD1 or TRBD2 (5 bases each). Germline V lookup: CDR1 SGHNT, CDR2 YYREEE (reference sequence). V was clipped by 10 bases and J by 0 bases, with 17 bases between them. This CDR3 is 15 amino acids long. The CDR3 DNA sequence: TGTGCCTTTCTGTCAGGGACCCTCTCCTACAATGAGCAGTTCTTC. Residues: CAFLSGTLSYNEQFF.

The chain combines TRBV11-3 with TRBJ2-3, with TRBD2 matching over 10 bases. CDR1 is SGHNT, CDR2 YENEEA, per germline. CDR3 length: 17 residues. The trim removed 1 base at V and 0 bases at J, leaving 4 bases unmatched. Written as DNA, the CDR3 is TGTGCCAGCAGCTTAGTCTTAGCGGGGGGTAGCACAGATACGCAGTATTTT. This translates into CASSLVLAGGSTDTQYF.

This clone was seen just once. The chain couples TRBV7-2 to TRBJ1-1, with D perhaps TRBD1 (5 bases). Germline-derived CDR1 and CDR2 are SGHTA and FQGNSA. The CDR3 has 13 amino acids. Trimming took off 3 bases at V and 5 bases at J, with 10 bases between the two ends. CDR3 nucleotide sequence: TGTGCCAGCAGCTTCCTCCAGGGAACTGAAGCTTTCTTT. Protein sequence: CASSFLQGTEAFF. Looking up the rest from reference TRBV7-2 and TRBJ1-1 gives the full variable domain: GAGVSQSPSNKVTEKGKDVELRCDPISGHTALYWYRQSLGQGLEFLIYFQGNSAPDKSGLPSDRFSAERTGGSVSTLTIQRTQQEDSAVYLCASSFLQGTEAFFGQGTRLTVV.